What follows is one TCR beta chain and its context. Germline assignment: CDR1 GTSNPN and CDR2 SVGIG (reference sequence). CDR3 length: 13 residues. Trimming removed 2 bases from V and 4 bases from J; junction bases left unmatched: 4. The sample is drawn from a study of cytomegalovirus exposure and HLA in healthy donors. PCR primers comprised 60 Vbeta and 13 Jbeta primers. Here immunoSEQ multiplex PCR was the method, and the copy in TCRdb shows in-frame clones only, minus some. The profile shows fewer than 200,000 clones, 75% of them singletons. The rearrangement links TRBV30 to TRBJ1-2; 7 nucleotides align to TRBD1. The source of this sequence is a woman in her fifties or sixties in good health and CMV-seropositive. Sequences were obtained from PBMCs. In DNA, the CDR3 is TGTGCCTGGAGTCAGGGGGAAATCTATGGCTACACCTTC. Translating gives CAWSQGEIYGYTF.